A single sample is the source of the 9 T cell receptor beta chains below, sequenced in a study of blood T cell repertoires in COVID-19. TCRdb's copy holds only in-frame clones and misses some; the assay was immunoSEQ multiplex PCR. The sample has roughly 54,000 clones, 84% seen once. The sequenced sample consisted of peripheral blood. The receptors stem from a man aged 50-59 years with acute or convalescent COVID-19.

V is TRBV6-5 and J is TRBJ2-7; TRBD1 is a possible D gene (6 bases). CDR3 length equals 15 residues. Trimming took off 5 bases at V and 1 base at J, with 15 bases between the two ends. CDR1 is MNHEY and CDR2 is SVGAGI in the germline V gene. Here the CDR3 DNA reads TGTGCCAGCAGTAAACGGGCAGGGGAGTCCTACGAGCAGTACTTC. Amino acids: CASSKRAGESYEQYF.

As DNA, the CDR3 is TGCGCCAGCAGCTTCGGACAGGGGGGCACTGAAGCTTTCTTT. It encodes CASSFGQGGTEAFF. The chain links TRBV5-1 to TRBJ1-1; 10 bases match TRBD1. The CDR3 loop spans 14 amino acids. The germline V gene encodes CDR1 SGHRS and CDR2 YFSETQ. J gave up 4 bases and V 2 bases, and 2 bases lay outside the gene matches. The full variable domain, completed using reference TRBV5-1 and TRBJ1-1, is KAGVTQTPRYLIKTRGQQVTLSCSPISGHRSVSWYQQTPGQGLQFLFEYFSETQRNKGNFPGRFSGRQFSNSRSEMNVSTLELGDSALYLCASSFGQGGTEAFFGQGTRLTVV.

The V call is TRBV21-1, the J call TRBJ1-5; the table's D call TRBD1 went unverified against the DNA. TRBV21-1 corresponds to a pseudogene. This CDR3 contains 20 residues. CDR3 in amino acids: CASSKAGRTQYTTGNQPQHF. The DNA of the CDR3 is TGTGCCAGCAGCAAAGCAGGCAGGACACAGTATACTACGGGCAATCAGCCCCAGCATTTT.

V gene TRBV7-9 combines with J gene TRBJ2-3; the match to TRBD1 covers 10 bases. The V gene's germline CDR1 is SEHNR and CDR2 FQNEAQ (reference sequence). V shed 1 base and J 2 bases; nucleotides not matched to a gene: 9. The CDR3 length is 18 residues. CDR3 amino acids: CASSLEGQGSFYTDTQYF. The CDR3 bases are TGTGCCAGCAGCTTAGAGGGACAGGGGTCCTTTTACACAGATACGCAGTATTTT.

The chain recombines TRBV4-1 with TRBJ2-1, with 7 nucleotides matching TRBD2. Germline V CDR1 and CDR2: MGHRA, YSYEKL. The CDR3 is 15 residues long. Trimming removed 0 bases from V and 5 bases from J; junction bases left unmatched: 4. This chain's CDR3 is CASSQEPSGDNEQFF. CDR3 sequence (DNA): TGCGCCAGCAGCCAAGAACCCAGCGGGGACAATGAGCAGTTCTTC.

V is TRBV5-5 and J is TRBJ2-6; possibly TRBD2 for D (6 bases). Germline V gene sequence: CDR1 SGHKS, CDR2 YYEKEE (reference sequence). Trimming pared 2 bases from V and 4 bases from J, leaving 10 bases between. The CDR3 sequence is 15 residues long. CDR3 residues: CASSFSGDGANVLTF. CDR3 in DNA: TGTGCCAGCAGCTTTAGCGGCGACGGGGCCAACGTCCTGACTTTC.

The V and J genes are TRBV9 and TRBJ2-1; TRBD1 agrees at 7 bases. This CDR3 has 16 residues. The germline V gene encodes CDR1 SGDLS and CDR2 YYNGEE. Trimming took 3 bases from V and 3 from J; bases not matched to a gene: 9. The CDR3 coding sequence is TGTGCCAGCAGCGCCAGGGGGACCGGGGTCTACAATGAGCAGTTCTTC. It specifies CASSARGTGVYNEQFF.

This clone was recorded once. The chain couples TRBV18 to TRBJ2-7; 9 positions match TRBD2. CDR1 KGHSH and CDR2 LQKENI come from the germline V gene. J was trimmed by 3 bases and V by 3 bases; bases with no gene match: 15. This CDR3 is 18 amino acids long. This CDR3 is CASSPRVSLAGLIYEQYF. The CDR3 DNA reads TGTGCCAGCTCACCTAGAGTTTCTCTAGCGGGACTCATCTACGAGCAGTACTTC.

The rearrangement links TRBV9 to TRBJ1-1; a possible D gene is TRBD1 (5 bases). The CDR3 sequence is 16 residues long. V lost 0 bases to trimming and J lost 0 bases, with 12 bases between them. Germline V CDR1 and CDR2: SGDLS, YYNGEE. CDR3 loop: CASSVGQGSVNTEAFF. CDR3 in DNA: TGTGCCAGCAGCGTAGGTCAGGGATCGGTGAACACTGAAGCTTTCTTT.